This T cell receptor (beta chain) was captured by sequencing in a study of neoadjuvant anti-PD-1 for oral cavity cancer. Looking at the study overall: Patients without progression got a fourth dose around day 43.

The germline V and J ends were trimmed by 4 bases and 6 bases, with 12 bases remaining between them. The CDR3 extends over 12 amino acids. Germline CDR1 is SQVTM and CDR2 is ANQGSEA. Findings of the study overall: After neoadjuvant nivolumab, PBMC T cell clonality was significantly higher in non-responders than responders. Only a few patients per response group were TCR-analyzed; validation needed.

For this clone: Its antigen is unknown.

Using immunoSEQ multiplex PCR, the repertoire was profiled, and TCRdb retains in-frame clones only, with some absent. In the table there are around 12,000 clones, around 66% of which are singletons. The sequencing here drew on PBMCs, taken before nivolumab (anti-PD-1) treatment. This sequence joins TRBV29-1 and TRBJ1-1, with D uncertain. The sequence derives from a person between 40 and 85 years old with oral cavity squamous cell carcinoma. In DNA, the CDR3 is TGCAGCGTTGGGACCGTCGAGCCTGAAGCTTTCTTT. This translates into CSVGTVEPEAFF.